Below, 19 T cell receptor beta chains from the same sample are listed, as sequenced in a study of T cell repertoires in cytomegalovirus infection. Each CDR3 protein gets one entry after TCRdb re-called the reads with MiXCR. The sample contains 400,000 or so distinct CDR3 sequences, approximately 33% of which appear only once. The sequenced sample consisted of PBMCs. Receptors were obtained from a human donor in good health (CMV status not recorded). Some clones in this sample may be carry-over from other donors' samples.

The rearrangement links TRBV12-3 or TRBV12-4 to TRBJ2-3; D is ambiguous. Trimming pared 7 bases from V and 3 bases from J, leaving 8 bases between. This CDR3 is 12 amino acids long. In DNA, the CDR3 is TGTGCCAGCAAAAGAGAAACAGATACGCAGTATTTT. This codes for CASKRETDTQYF.

This chain uses TRBV18 with TRBJ2-5; D uncertain. The V gene lost 3 bases and the J gene lost 6 bases, with 5 bases spanning the gap. Germline CDR1 KGHSH, CDR2 LQKENI. CDR3 length: 11 amino acids. The CDR3 sequence: CASSPKKTQYF. For the CDR3, the DNA is TGTGCCAGCTCACCTAAGAAGACCCAGTACTTC.

As concerns this clonotype: A much larger clone sits a single nucleotide away, making a read error possible. The chain has TRBV7-2 and TRBJ2-4; 9 nucleotides match TRBD1. The V and J ends lost 1 base and 0 bases, in that order; junction bases with no gene match: 1. CDR1 is SGHTA, CDR2 FQGNSA, per germline. This CDR3 comprises 16 residues. In DNA, the CDR3 is TGTGCCAGCAGCTTAGGGGACAGGGTAGCCAAAAACATTCAGTACTTC. This gives the protein CASSLGDRVAKNIQYF.

This clonotype was counted a few times. This chain joins TRBV24-1 and TRBJ2-3, with D possibly matching TRBD2 (6 bases). The CDR3 sequence is 16 residues long. Trimming took off 5 bases at V and 2 bases at J, with 16 bases between the two ends. CDR1 and CDR2 (germline): KGHDR, SFDVKD. In DNA form, the CDR3 reads TGTGCCACCAGTGGTCCCCGGGGACTGACCACAGATACGCAGTATTTT. Encoded protein: CATSGPRGLTTDTQYF.

The chain links TRBV19 to TRBJ2-7; D is possibly TRBD1 (6 bases). Deletions cut 3 bases from V and 3 bases from J, with 12 bases between. In germline, CDR1 is LNHDA, CDR2 SQIVND (reference sequence). This CDR3 has 14 residues. CDR3 sequence: CASSMTGGNYEQYF. In DNA, the CDR3 is TGTGCCAGTAGTATGACAGGTGGGAACTACGAGCAGTACTTC. The complete variable domain, with remaining parts taken from reference TRBV19 and TRBJ2-7, reads DGGITQSPKYLFRKEGQNVTLSCEQNLNHDAMYWYRQDPGQGLRLIYYSQIVNDFQKGDIAEGYSVSREKKESFPLTVTSAQKNPTAFYLCASSMTGGNYEQYFGPGTRLTVT.

The rearrangement joins TRBV6-6 to TRBJ1-4, with D perhaps TRBD1 (5 bases). Between the trimmed V and J ends, which lost 5 bases and 4 bases, there was a span of 11 bases. The CDR3 length is 14 residues. The germline CDR1 and CDR2 sequences are MNHNY and SVGAGI (reference sequence). The chain's CDR3 is CASSGRGGNEKLFF. The CDR3 DNA is TGTGCCAGCAGTGGGAGGGGTGGTAATGAAAAACTGTTTTTT.

This chain links TRBV7-2 with TRBJ1-6, with D uncertain. There are 14 residues in the CDR3. V was cut by 0 bases and J by 12 bases, with 12 bases left in between. Germline CDR1 reads SGHTA; CDR2 reads FQGNSA. For the CDR3, the DNA is TGTGCCAGCAGCTTAGCGGGATCTTTAGGACCCCTCCACTTT. Its translation is CASSLAGSLGPLHF.

On this clonotype itself: This may arise from a read error, as a much more abundant clone is one base away. The genes are TRBV12-3 or TRBV12-4 and TRBJ1-1, with unresolved D. This CDR3 has 13 amino acids. The CDR3 protein is CDSSLVLNTEAFF. The CDR3 DNA sequence: TGTGACAGCAGTTTAGTCCTGAACACTGAAGCTTTCTTT.

This clonotype has more than one count but fewer than ten. V usage is TRBV12-3 or TRBV12-4 and J usage is TRBJ2-2; the D is unclear. The ends were cut back, 2 bases at V and 1 base at J, with 5 bases in the middle. CDR3 size: 14 residues. The CDR3 coding sequence is TGTGCCAGCAGTTTAACCCGGAACACCGGGGAGCTGTTTTTT. Translated, it gives CASSLTRNTGELFF.

This chain connects TRBV2 to TRBJ2-2; D possibly corresponds to TRBD2 (6 bases). Germline lookup yields CDR1 SNHLY and CDR2 FYNNEI. Between the trimmed V and J ends, which lost 6 bases and 2 bases, there was a span of 10 bases. The CDR3 spans 14 residues. Written as DNA, the CDR3 is TGTGCCAGCAGGTTGGAGGGAAACACCGGGGAGCTGTTTTTT. Amino acid sequence: CASRLEGNTGELFF.

The sample holds many counts of this clonotype. The J gene is TRBJ2-5, the V gene TRBV7-2, with TRBD1 matching 8 bases. This CDR3 is built from 15 residues. The V and J ends lost 4 bases and 5 bases, in that order; junction bases with no gene match: 9. CDR1 is SGHTA and CDR2 is FQGNSA in the germline V gene. This chain's CDR3 is CASSSRMTGEETQYF. The CDR3 DNA sequence: TGTGCCAGCAGCTCACGTATGACAGGGGAGGAGACCCAGTACTTC.

This clonotype was observed many times. The V call is TRBV7-6, the J call TRBJ2-7; 8 bases fit TRBD2. This CDR3 is built from 15 residues. CDR1 SGHVS and CDR2 FNYEAQ come from the germline V gene. Trimming removed 4 bases from V and 6 bases from J; junction bases left unmatched: 11. The CDR3 bases are TGTGCCAGCAGCTCCCCGGGGGGGAGGTTTTCCGAGCAGTACTTC. Protein sequence: CASSSPGGRFSEQYF.

The chain is built from TRBV6-2 or TRBV6-3 and TRBJ1-5, with D possibly TRBD1 on 6 matching bases. This CDR3 has 17 amino acids. Germline assignment: CDR1 MNHEY and CDR2 SVGEGT. V shed 2 bases and J shed 4 bases, with 18 bases lying between them. In DNA, the CDR3 is TGTGCCAGCAGTTACCTAGACCCGACAGGCGGAAATCAGCCCCAGCATTTT. Its protein is CASSYLDPTGGNQPQHF.

Worth noting for this clonotype: The junction differs from germline at one of its ends, possibly a read error. This chain joins TRBV6-5 and TRBJ2-2; D may match TRBD1 or TRBD2 (5 bases each). The V gene's germline CDR1 is MNHEY and CDR2 SVGAGI. This CDR3 comprises 14 residues. The CDR3 region has the DNA TGTGCCAGCATGGGCAGGGAGAACACCAGGGAGCTGTTTTTT. Translation gives CASMGRENTRELFF.

This clonotype has more than one count but fewer than ten. As DNA, the CDR3 is TGTGCCAGCAACCTACGCAGGGACGCCCCCGAAGCTTTCTTT. Translation gives CASNLRRDAPEAFF. The gene calls are TRBV27 and TRBJ1-1; weak D call: TRBD1 (5 bases). Deletions cut 7 bases from V and 8 bases from J, with 20 bases between. The germline V gene encodes CDR1 MNHEY and CDR2 SMNVEV (reference sequence). CDR3 size: 14 residues.

This clonotype appeared a few times. The gene calls are TRBV4-1 and TRBJ1-1; 8 nucleotides match TRBD1. The germline gives CDR1 MGHRA, CDR2 YSYEKL. This CDR3 comprises 15 residues. The trim removed 1 base at V and 0 bases at J, leaving 1 base unmatched. The DNA for the CDR3 is TGCGCCAGCAGCCAAGGGGACAGGCTGAACACTGAAGCTTTCTTT. Amino acid sequence: CASSQGDRLNTEAFF.

The V gene is TRBV3-1, the J gene TRBJ2-1; D is unclear. There are 15 residues in the CDR3. The germline V gene has CDR1 LGHDT and CDR2 YNNKEL (reference sequence). The V end lost 4 bases, the J end lost 0 bases, and 10 bases lay between the germline ends. CDR3 nucleotides: TGTGCCAGCAGCCCCCCCCGGGTCTCCTACAATGAGCAGTTCTTC. It encodes CASSPPRVSYNEQFF.

This clonotype was recorded a few times. This chain uses TRBV7-9 with TRBJ2-7; TRBD1 aligns across 10 bases. With V trimmed by 3 bases and J by 4 bases, 6 bases remained unmatched. The CDR3 is 15 residues long. Germline CDR1 is SEHNR and CDR2 is FQNEAQ (reference sequence). CDR3 in amino acids: CASSLDRDRGYEQYF. CDR3 sequence (DNA): TGTGCCAGCAGCTTGGACCGGGACAGGGGATACGAGCAGTACTTC.

The chain is built from TRBV20-1 and TRBJ1-1, with D unclear. The CDR3 runs to 15 residues. Germline V lookup: CDR1 DFQATT, CDR2 SNEGSKA (reference sequence). V lost 6 bases, J lost 0 bases, and 17 bases lay in between. The CDR3 nucleotides read TGCAGTGCCGGCCTTCGGCGGATCATGAACACTGAAGCTTTCTTT. Residues: CSAGLRRIMNTEAFF.